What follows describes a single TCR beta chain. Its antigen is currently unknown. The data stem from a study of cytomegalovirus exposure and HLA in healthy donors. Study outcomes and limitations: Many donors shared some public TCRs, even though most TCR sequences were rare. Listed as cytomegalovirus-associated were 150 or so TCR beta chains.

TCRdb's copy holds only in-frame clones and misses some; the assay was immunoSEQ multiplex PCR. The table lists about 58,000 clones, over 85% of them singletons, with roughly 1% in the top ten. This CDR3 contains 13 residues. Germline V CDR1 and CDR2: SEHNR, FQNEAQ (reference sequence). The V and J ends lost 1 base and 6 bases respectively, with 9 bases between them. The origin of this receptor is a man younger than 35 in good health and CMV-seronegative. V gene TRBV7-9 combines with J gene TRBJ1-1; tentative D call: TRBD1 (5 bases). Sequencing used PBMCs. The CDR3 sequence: CASSLEGASEAFF. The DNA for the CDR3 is TGTGCCAGCAGCTTAGAAGGGGCTTCTGAAGCTTTCTTT.